A single sample is the source of the 14 T cell receptor beta chains below, sequenced in a study of cytomegalovirus exposure and HLA in healthy donors (TCRdb year 2017). The library was generated by the immunoSEQ multiplex PCR assay. For the multiplex PCR, a mixture combining 60 forward primers for TCR Vbeta segments and 13 reverse primers for TCR Jbeta segments was used. TCRdb obtained this table from immuneACCESS and retained in-frame rearrangements with V and J assigned. These tables miss some clones; where compared with another copy, unresolved V genes account for less than half of the shortfall, and the remainder is unexplained. The sample table shows some 200,000 clones, and more than 60% are seen once. The ten biggest clones cover under 0.25% of the sample. The sample was PBMCs. These receptors were obtained from a girl aged 2-10 years in good health and CMV-seronegative.

The chain uses TRBV29-1 and TRBJ2-5; TRBD2 is a possible D gene (6 bases). Trimming stripped 7 bases from V and 1 base from J, with 13 bases between. Germline CDR1 is SQVTM and CDR2 is ANQGSEA. CDR3 length: 13 residues. CDR3 coding DNA: TGCAGCGATGATAGCGGTCGCCAAGAGACCCAGTACTTC. This translates into CSDDSGRQETQYF.

This clone was found a few times. The chain links TRBV5-4 to TRBJ1-6; TRBD1 matches 10 bases. CDR3 size: 14 residues. The trim removed 4 bases at V and 5 bases at J, leaving 0 bases unmatched. Germline V gene data show CDR1 as SGHNT and CDR2 as YYREEE (reference sequence). CDR3 nucleotide sequence: TGTGCCAGCAGCGACAGGGGGCATAATTCACCCCTCCACTTT. Translated: CASSDRGHNSPLHF.

The chain couples TRBV5-1 to TRBJ2-7; D gene ambiguous. V was pared by 5 bases and J by 0 bases, with 12 bases between. Germline-derived CDR1 and CDR2 are SGHRS and YFSETQ. The CDR3 totals 14 residues. This CDR3 is CASRLTGTSYEQYF. CDR3 nucleotides: TGCGCCAGCAGGCTGACGGGTACCTCCTACGAGCAGTACTTC. Full variable domain (remainder filled in from reference TRBV5-1 and TRBJ2-7): KAGVTQTPRYLIKTRGQQVTLSCSPISGHRSVSWYQQTPGQGLQFLFEYFSETQRNKGNFPGRFSGRQFSNSRSEMNVSTLELGDSALYLCASRLTGTSYEQYFGPGTRLTVT.

This clone came up a few times. The chain is built from TRBV11-1 and TRBJ2-5, with a weak D call TRBD2 (5 bases). Germline-derived CDR1 and CDR2 are SGHAT and FQDESV (reference sequence). This CDR3 spans 14 amino acids. Trimming cost V 1 base and J 5 bases, with 11 bases left between them. The CDR3 here is CASSLGLSRETQYF. The CDR3 region has the DNA TGTGCCAGCAGCTTAGGACTAAGCAGGGAGACCCAGTACTTC. Based on the CDR3 plus reference TRBV11-1 and TRBJ2-5, the full variable domain is EAEVAQSPRYKITEKSQAVAFWCDPISGHATLYWYRQILGQGPELLVQFQDESVVDDSQLPKDRFSAERLKGVDSTLKIQPAELGDSAMYLCASSLGLSRETQYFGPGTRLLVL.

This sequence joins TRBV29-1 and TRBJ1-1, with no clear D. Germline loops: CDR1 SQVTM, CDR2 ANQGSEA. The CDR3 totals 11 residues. V dropped 6 bases and J dropped 12 bases, with 17 bases sitting between them. The CDR3 is CSVLRPRRTFF. In DNA form, the CDR3 reads TGCAGCGTCCTCAGACCGCGGAGGACTTTCTTT.

This clone was detected only a few times. This chain links TRBV7-6 with TRBJ2-5, with TRBD2 identical over 7 bases. V lost 6 bases and J lost 1; bases outside the gene matches: 11. Germline CDR1 and CDR2: SGHVS and FNYEAQ. The CDR3 runs 16 residues. The DNA of the CDR3 is TGTGCCAGCAGTCCTTTCACCCTAGCGGCCCAAGAGACCCAGTACTTC. Protein product: CASSPFTLAAQETQYF.

The chain carries TRBV2 and TRBJ2-7; 7 nucleotides match TRBD1. The CDR3 consists of 15 residues. The germline V gene has CDR1 SNHLY and CDR2 FYNNEI. The V and J ends lost 6 bases and 2 bases, in that order; junction bases with no gene match: 10. DNA of the CDR3: TGTGCCAGCAGCATCCTCCGGGACAGAACCTACGAGCAGTACTTC. Amino acids: CASSILRDRTYEQYF.

The V and J genes are TRBV18 and TRBJ1-4; a possible D gene is TRBD1 (6 bases). The CDR3 runs 15 residues. Deletions cut 6 bases from V and 4 bases from J, with 15 bases between. Germline V gene sequence: CDR1 KGHSH, CDR2 LQKENI. The CDR3 loop reads CASSQNGQYNEKLFF. The CDR3 region has the DNA TGTGCCAGCTCGCAAAACGGACAGTATAATGAAAAACTGTTTTTT. The full variable domain, its missing parts supplied by reference TRBV18 and TRBJ1-4, is NAGVMQNPRHLVRRRGQEARLRCSPMKGHSHVYWYRQLPEEGLKFMVYLQKENIIDESGMPKERFSAEFPKEGPSILRIQQVVRGDSAAYFCASSQNGQYNEKLFFGSGTQLSVL.

The chain couples TRBV6-5 to TRBJ2-1; weak D call: TRBD2 (6 bases). Germline CDR1 and CDR2: MNHEY and SVGAGI. Trimming pared 5 bases from V and 8 bases from J, leaving 7 bases between. The CDR3 loop spans 11 amino acids. CDR3 in DNA: TGTGCCAGCAGTCCGGGGGATGAGCAGTTCTTC. Translation gives CASSPGDEQFF.

Turning to this clone: The same CDR3 also results from other DNA sequences found in this sample. Here the CDR3 DNA reads TGCGCCAGCAGCTTGGAGGGAGGTGGAACAGATACGCAGTATTTT. Translating gives CASSLEGGGTDTQYF. The chain recombines TRBV5-1 with TRBJ2-3, with D possibly TRBD2 on 6 matching bases. The V end lost 0 bases, the J end lost 3 bases, and 11 bases lay between the germline ends. The CDR3 is 15 residues long. From germline, CDR1 is SGHRS and CDR2 YFSETQ. Full variable domain (missing parts from reference TRBV5-1 and TRBJ2-3): KAGVTQTPRYLIKTRGQQVTLSCSPISGHRSVSWYQQTPGQGLQFLFEYFSETQRNKGNFPGRFSGRQFSNSRSEMNVSTLELGDSALYLCASSLEGGGTDTQYFGPGTRLTVL.

This clone appeared once. The rearrangement links TRBV5-1 to TRBJ1-2; D gene ambiguous. In germline, CDR1 is SGHRS, CDR2 YFSETQ. The CDR3 covers 14 residues. Trimming stripped 0 bases from V and 4 bases from J, with 10 bases between. The CDR3 nucleotides read TGCGCCAGCAGCTTGGCGGGGTTCGGCTATGGCTACACCTTC. It codes for CASSLAGFGYGYTF.

This clone was picked up one time. The chain is built from TRBV27 and TRBJ2-1, with D possibly matching TRBD2 (5 bases). V was pared by 5 bases and J by 7 bases, with 18 bases between. In germline, CDR1 is MNHEY, CDR2 SMNVEV (reference sequence). The CDR3 contains 15 residues. The CDR3 loop reads CASSIRDWGVNEQFF. CDR3 DNA: TGTGCCAGCAGTATCCGGGATTGGGGTGTTAATGAGCAGTTCTTC.

This rearrangement joins TRBV2 to TRBJ1-2, with D perhaps TRBD1 (6 bases). The CDR3 loop spans 14 amino acids. V lost 4 bases, J lost 2 bases, and 11 bases lay in between. The V gene's germline CDR1 is SNHLY and CDR2 FYNNEI. The CDR3 coding sequence is TGTGCCAGCAGTGCCCCCGACAGGAACTATGGCTACACCTTC. Translated, it gives CASSAPDRNYGYTF.

The rearrangement uses TRBV11-3 and TRBJ1-2, with D maybe TRBD1 (6 bases). Germline CDR1 and CDR2: SGHNT and YENEEA. V lost 3 bases and J 8 bases, leaving 19 bases between the germline ends. The CDR3 extends over 15 amino acids. DNA for the CDR3: TGTGCCAGCAGCTTCGGACAGATCCTTAGTCCAGGCTACACCTTC. Protein sequence: CASSFGQILSPGYTF.